Presented here are 20 T cell receptor beta chains from one specimen sequenced in a study of technical replicates of blood from a handful of donors. Only in-frame clones appear in the TCRdb table, and some are missing; sequencing was by immunoSEQ multiplex PCR. Of tens of thousands of clones in the sample, approximately 95% were seen once. The sequencing sample was made of T cells isolated from PBMCs. The receptor set was obtained from a human donor in good health.

The chain employs TRBV2 and TRBJ1-5; 7 bases line up with TRBD1. From germline, CDR1 is SNHLY and CDR2 FYNNEI. The V gene end was trimmed by 2 bases and the J gene end by 1 base; junction bases not matched to a gene: 5. This CDR3 spans 16 amino acids. Here the CDR3 DNA reads TGTGCCAGCAGTGAAATTGAGACAGGGAGCAATCAGCCCCAGCATTTT. This gives the protein CASSEIETGSNQPQHF.

This sequence joins TRBV6-1 and TRBJ2-7, with D possibly being TRBD2 (7 bases). Trimming stripped 7 bases from V and 3 bases from J, with 16 bases between. The CDR3 sequence is 14 residues long. Germline V gives CDR1 MNHNS, CDR2 SASEGT. The DNA for the CDR3 is TGTGCCAGCAATCTGGGGGGGCCGATCTACGAGCAGTACTTC. It translates to CASNLGGPIYEQYF.

This clone was detected a few times. This chain uses TRBV13 with TRBJ1-5; TRBD1 matches 8 bases. CDR3 length: 14 amino acids. The junction had 1 base not matched to a gene; V was cut back by 0 bases and J by 6 bases. The germline V gene encodes CDR1 PRHDT and CDR2 FYEKMQ (reference sequence). The CDR3 loop reads CASSLGQGVQPQHF. CDR3 sequence (DNA): TGTGCCAGCAGCTTAGGACAGGGGGTTCAGCCCCAGCATTTT. Combining the CDR3 with reference TRBV13 and TRBJ1-5 gives the whole variable domain AAGVIQSPRHLIKEKRETATLKCYPIPRHDTVYWYQQGPGQDPQFLISFYEKMQSDKGSIPDRFSAQQFSDYHSELNMSSLELGDSALYFCASSLGQGVQPQHFGDGTRLSIL.

The rearrangement links TRBV11-2 to TRBJ2-1; 7 positions agree with TRBD2. This CDR3 region has 14 residues. Germline V gene lookup returns CDR1 SGHAT and CDR2 FQNNGV. Unmatched junction bases numbered 3, after V lost 0 bases and J lost 7 bases. The CDR3 nucleotides read TGTGCCAGCAGCTTAGATCTGGGAGGGAATGAGCAGTTCTTC. It encodes CASSLDLGGNEQFF.

CDR3 sequence: CASSQDPGQGKETQYF. As DNA, the CDR3 is TGCGCCAGCAGCCAAGATCCTGGACAGGGTAAGGAGACCCAGTACTTC. This rearrangement joins TRBV4-1 to TRBJ2-5, with TRBD1 matching 8 bases. CDR3 length: 16 residues. Germline V gene lookup returns CDR1 MGHRA and CDR2 YSYEKL. The V segment lost 0 bases and the J segment 5 bases; nucleotides outside the gene matches: 8.

The gene calls are TRBV19 and TRBJ2-1; 8 bases align to TRBD2. The CDR3 has 14 amino acids. Trimming cost V 1 base and J 7 bases; bases outside gene matches: 3. Germline V gene data show CDR1 as LNHDA and CDR2 as SQIVND (reference sequence). The CDR3 DNA reads TGTGCCAGTAGTATAGGGACTAGCAGGAATGAGCAGTTCTTC. Translating it yields CASSIGTSRNEQFF.

J is TRBJ2-3 and V is TRBV7-7; D uncertain. From germline, CDR1 is SSHAT and CDR2 FNYEAQ (reference sequence). CDR3 length: 13 amino acids. Trimming shortened V by 5 bases and J by 5 bases, and 11 bases separated the two germline ends. The CDR3 here is CASSPRSEDTQYF. In nucleotides, the CDR3 is TGTGCCAGCAGCCCTAGATCCGAAGATACGCAGTATTTT.

Here the CDR3 reads CASNTNLAGEADTQYF. CDR3 bases: TGTGCCAGCAATACGAACTTAGCGGGAGAGGCAGATACGCAGTATTTT. The chain has TRBV11-2 and TRBJ2-3, with 9 bases that match TRBD2. CDR3 length equals 16 residues. Germline V CDR1 and CDR2: SGHAT, FQNNGV. V was clipped by 7 bases and J by 4 bases; unmatched bases: 12. Full variable domain (missing parts from reference TRBV11-2 and TRBJ2-3): EAGVAQSPRYKIIEKRQSVAFWCNPISGHATLYWYQQILGQGPKLLIQFQNNGVVDDSQLPKDRFSAERLKGVDSTLKIQPAKLEDSAVYLCASNTNLAGEADTQYFGPGTRLTVL.

This clone was counted once. The chain carries TRBV19 and TRBJ2-2, with D maybe TRBD1 (5 bases). The CDR3 runs 15 residues. The germline V and J ends were trimmed by 4 bases and 1 base, with 10 bases remaining between them. Germline V gene sequence: CDR1 LNHDA, CDR2 SQIVND (reference sequence). CDR3 nucleotide sequence: TGTGCCAGTAGTAGCGGCACAGGGAACACCGGGGAGCTGTTTTTT. As protein: CASSSGTGNTGELFF.

The J gene is TRBJ1-5, the V gene TRBV7-9; D is unresolved. Per the germline V gene, CDR1 is SEHNR and CDR2 is FQNEAQ (reference sequence). V dropped 4 bases and J dropped 5 bases, with 9 bases sitting between them. This CDR3 is 13 amino acids long. As DNA, the CDR3 is TGTGCCAGCAGCTCTTTTCAGGATCAGCCCCAGCATTTT. It is translated as CASSSFQDQPQHF.

The chain carries TRBV9 and TRBJ2-1; 8 bases are shared with TRBD2. The germline CDR1 and CDR2 sequences are SGDLS and YYNGEE. The length of the CDR3 is 15 residues. Trimming took 0 bases from V and 3 from J; bases not matched to a gene: 2. For the CDR3, the DNA is TGTGCCAGCAGCGTAGAGAGCGGGAGCTACAATGAGCAGTTCTTC. Protein: CASSVESGSYNEQFF.

This clone was seen a single time. The V and J genes are TRBV7-9 and TRBJ1-1, with D possibly TRBD1 on 5 matching bases. This CDR3 contains 15 residues. V gave up 5 bases and J gave up 4 bases, with 17 bases separating them. Germline-derived CDR1 and CDR2 are SEHNR and FQNEAQ (reference sequence). CDR3 loop: CASSRDSGVTTEAFF. CDR3 nucleotide sequence: TGTGCCAGCAGCCGGGACTCCGGGGTCACCACTGAAGCTTTCTTT.

V and J are TRBV20-1 and TRBJ2-1; no clear D gene. Germline CDR1 is DFQATT and CDR2 is SNEGSKA (reference sequence). V dropped 7 bases and J dropped 6 bases, with 10 bases sitting between them. The CDR3 runs to 11 residues. CDR3 coding DNA: TGCAGTGTAAGCTCTCTCAATGAGCAGTTCTTC. This codes for CSVSSLNEQFF.

The J gene is TRBJ2-5, the V gene TRBV6-6; 11 nucleotides line up with TRBD2. CDR1 is MNHNY, CDR2 SVGAGI, per germline (reference sequence). The CDR3 is made up of 16 amino acids. Trimming removed 0 bases from V and 5 bases from J; junction bases left unmatched: 5. CDR3 region: CASSYSLAGVAETQYF. CDR3 DNA: TGTGCCAGCAGTTACTCACTAGCGGGAGTCGCTGAGACCCAGTACTTC.

The chain carries TRBV5-1 and TRBJ1-4; D possibly corresponds to TRBD1 (6 bases). The length of the CDR3 is 16 residues. V lost 6 bases and J 7 bases, leaving 22 bases between the germline ends. The germline CDR1 and CDR2 sequences are SGHRS and YFSETQ. CDR3 sequence reads: CASTGGGQLTSEKLFF. The DNA for the CDR3 is TGCGCCAGCACCGGGGGGGGGCAACTAACTTCTGAAAAACTGTTTTTT.

This rearrangement joins TRBV4-1 to TRBJ2-1; TRBD2 might be the D (5 bases). CDR3 size: 18 residues. Between the trimmed V and J ends, which lost 1 base and 10 bases, there was a span of 26 bases. CDR1 is MGHRA, CDR2 YSYEKL, per germline. DNA for the CDR3: TGCGCCAGCAGCCAAGGGGTGACATCGCTAGCCCCCTACGGGGAGCAGTTCTTC. Protein: CASSQGVTSLAPYGEQFF.

V is TRBV29-1 and J is TRBJ2-3, with 9 bases fitting TRBD2. The V gene's germline CDR1 is SQVTM and CDR2 ANQGSEA. After removal of 6 bases from V and 2 bases from J, the junction contained 6 bases not matched to a gene. This CDR3 is built from 14 residues. CDR3 in amino acids: CSVRLAGVTDTQYF. As DNA, the CDR3 is TGCAGCGTGAGGTTAGCGGGAGTCACAGATACGCAGTATTTT.

The gene calls are TRBV6-4 and TRBJ1-2, with a possible D match to TRBD1 (6 bases). The germline V gene encodes CDR1 MRHNA and CDR2 SNTAGT. The CDR3 length is 13 residues. V was cut by 2 bases and J by 8 bases, with 12 bases left in between. The CDR3 DNA reads as TGTGCCAGCAGTGACCGGCCAGGGGTGGGCTACACCTTC. This encodes CASSDRPGVGYTF.

The V call is TRBV27, the J call TRBJ2-7, with 9 bases fitting TRBD2. Trimming at V came to 4 bases and at J to 4 bases, leaving 11 bases not matched to a gene. Germline V gives CDR1 MNHEY, CDR2 SMNVEV (reference sequence). The CDR3 loop spans 16 amino acids. CDR3: CASSSLAGVVLYEQYF. The CDR3 DNA follows: TGTGCCAGCAGTTCCTTAGCGGGAGTCGTTTTATACGAGCAGTACTTC.

The chain uses TRBV29-1 and TRBJ1-5; D is perhaps TRBD1 (6 bases). Germline V gene sequence: CDR1 SQVTM, CDR2 ANQGSEA. Trimming shortened V by 4 bases and J by 7 bases, and 14 bases separated the two germline ends. The CDR3 contains 13 residues. The CDR3 nucleotides read TGCAGCGTTGTTTTAGGGGGTAGCCAGCCCCAGCATTTT. Residues: CSVVLGGSQPQHF.